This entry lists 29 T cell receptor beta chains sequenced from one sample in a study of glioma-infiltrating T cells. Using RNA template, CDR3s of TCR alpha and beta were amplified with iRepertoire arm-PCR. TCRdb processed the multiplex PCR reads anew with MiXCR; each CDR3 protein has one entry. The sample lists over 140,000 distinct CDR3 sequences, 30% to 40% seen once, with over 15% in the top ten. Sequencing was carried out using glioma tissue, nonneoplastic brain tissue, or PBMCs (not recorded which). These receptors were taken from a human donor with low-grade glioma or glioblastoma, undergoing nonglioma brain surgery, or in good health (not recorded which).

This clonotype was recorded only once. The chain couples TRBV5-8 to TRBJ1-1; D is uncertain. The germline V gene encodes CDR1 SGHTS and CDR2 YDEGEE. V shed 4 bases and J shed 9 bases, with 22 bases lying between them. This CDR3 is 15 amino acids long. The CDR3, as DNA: TGTGCCAGCAGCACTGACGACGTGGCAGGATGGCAAGCTTTCTTT. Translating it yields CASSTDDVAGWQAFF.

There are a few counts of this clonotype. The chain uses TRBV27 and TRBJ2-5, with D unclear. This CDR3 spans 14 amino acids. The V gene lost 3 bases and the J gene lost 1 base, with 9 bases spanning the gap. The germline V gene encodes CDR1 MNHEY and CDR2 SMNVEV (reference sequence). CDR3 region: CASSFLERQETQYF. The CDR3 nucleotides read TGTGCCAGCAGTTTTCTCGAGCGCCAAGAGACCCAGTACTTC.

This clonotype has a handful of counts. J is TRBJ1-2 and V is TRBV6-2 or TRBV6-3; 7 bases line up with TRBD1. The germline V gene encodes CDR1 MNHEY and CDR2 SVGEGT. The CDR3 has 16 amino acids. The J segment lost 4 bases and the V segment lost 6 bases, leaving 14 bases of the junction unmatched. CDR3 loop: CASSSLDRDSTYGYTF. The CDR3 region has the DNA TGTGCCAGCAGCTCCCTCGACAGGGACTCTACCTATGGCTACACCTTC.

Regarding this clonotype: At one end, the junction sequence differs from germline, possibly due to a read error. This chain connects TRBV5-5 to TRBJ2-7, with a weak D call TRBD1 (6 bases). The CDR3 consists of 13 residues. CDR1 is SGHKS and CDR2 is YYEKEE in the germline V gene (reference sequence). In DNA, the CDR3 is TGTGCCCGCAGTTCCATTACAGGGAACGAGCAGTACTTC. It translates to CARSSITGNEQYF.

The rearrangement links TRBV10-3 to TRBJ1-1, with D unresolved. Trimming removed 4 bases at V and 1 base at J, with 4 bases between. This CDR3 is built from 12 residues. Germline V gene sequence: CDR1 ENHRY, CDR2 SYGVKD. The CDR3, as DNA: TGTGCCATCAGTGCAACGAACACTGAAGCTTTCTTT. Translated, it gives CAISATNTEAFF.

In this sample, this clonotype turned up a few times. Here the CDR3 DNA reads TGTGCCAGCAGTTCGACGGACTACAATGAGCAGTTCTTC. Translating it yields CASSSTDYNEQFF. The chain has TRBV6-1 and TRBJ2-1, with unresolved D. Germline V gives CDR1 MNHNS, CDR2 SASEGT. The CDR3 is 13 amino acids. Trimming took off 5 bases at V and 3 bases at J, with 8 bases between the two ends.

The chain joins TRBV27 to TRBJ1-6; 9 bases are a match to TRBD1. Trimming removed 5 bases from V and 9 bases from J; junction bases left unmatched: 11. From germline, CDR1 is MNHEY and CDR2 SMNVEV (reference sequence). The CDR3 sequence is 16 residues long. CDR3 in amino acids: CASSPGTGKSGSPLHF. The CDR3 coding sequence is TGTGCCAGCAGTCCGGGGACAGGGAAGAGTGGTTCACCCCTCCACTTT.

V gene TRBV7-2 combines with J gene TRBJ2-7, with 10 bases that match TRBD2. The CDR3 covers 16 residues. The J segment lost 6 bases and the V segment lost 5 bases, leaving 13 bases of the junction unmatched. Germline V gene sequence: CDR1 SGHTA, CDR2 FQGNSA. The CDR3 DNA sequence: TGTGCCAGCAGCACCCGCGGAGCGGGAGGGCCTGGCGAGCAGTACTTC. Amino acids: CASSTRGAGGPGEQYF.

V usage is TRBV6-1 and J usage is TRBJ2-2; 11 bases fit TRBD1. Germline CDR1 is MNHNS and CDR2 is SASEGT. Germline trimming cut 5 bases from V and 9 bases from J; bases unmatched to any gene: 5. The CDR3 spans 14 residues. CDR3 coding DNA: TGTGCCAGCAGTCGGGGACAGGGGGTCAGGGAGCTGTTTTTT. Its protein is CASSRGQGVRELFF.

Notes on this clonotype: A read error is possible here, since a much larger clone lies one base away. The CDR3 DNA sequence: TGTGCCATCAGTGACGGGGCAGGATCCCGTATGCATACGCAGTATTTT. Translated, it gives CAISDGAGSRMHTQYF. This chain uses TRBV10-3 with TRBJ2-3, with D tentatively TRBD1 or TRBD2 (5 bases each). The CDR3 is made up of 16 amino acids. Trimming took off 3 bases at V and 7 bases at J, with 20 bases between the two ends. CDR1 and CDR2 from the germline V gene are ENHRY and SYGVKD.

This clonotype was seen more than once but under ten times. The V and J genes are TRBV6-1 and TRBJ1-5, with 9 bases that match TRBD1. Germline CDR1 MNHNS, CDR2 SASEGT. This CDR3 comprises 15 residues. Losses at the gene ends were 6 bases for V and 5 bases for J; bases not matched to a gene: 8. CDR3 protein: CASRTRGQGDQPQHF. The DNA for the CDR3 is TGTGCCAGCAGAACACGGGGACAGGGCGATCAGCCCCAGCATTTT.

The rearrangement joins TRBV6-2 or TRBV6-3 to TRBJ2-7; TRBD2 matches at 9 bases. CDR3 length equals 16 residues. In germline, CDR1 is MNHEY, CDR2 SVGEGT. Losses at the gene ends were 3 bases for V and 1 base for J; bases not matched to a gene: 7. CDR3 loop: CASSYSASGMSYEQYF. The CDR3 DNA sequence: TGTGCCAGCAGTTATTCCGCTAGCGGGATGTCCTACGAGCAGTACTTC.

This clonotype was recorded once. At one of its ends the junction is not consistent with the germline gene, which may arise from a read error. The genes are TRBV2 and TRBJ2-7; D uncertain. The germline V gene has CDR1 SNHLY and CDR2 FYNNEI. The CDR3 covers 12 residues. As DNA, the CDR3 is TGTGCCAGCGCGACGAGCTCCTACGAGCGGTACTTC. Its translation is CASATSSYERYF.

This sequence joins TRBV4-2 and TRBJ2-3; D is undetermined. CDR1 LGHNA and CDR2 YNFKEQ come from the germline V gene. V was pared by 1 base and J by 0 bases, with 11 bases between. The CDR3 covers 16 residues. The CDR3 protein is CASSQVGAPSTDTQYF. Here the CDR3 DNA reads TGTGCCAGCAGCCAAGTTGGAGCCCCTAGCACAGATACGCAGTATTTT.

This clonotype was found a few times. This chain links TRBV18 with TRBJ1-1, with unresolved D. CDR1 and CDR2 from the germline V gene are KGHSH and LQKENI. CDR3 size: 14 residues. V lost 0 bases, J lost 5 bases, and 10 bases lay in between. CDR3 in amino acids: CASSPPAGRTEAFF. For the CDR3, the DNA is TGTGCCAGCTCACCACCGGCCGGGAGGACTGAAGCTTTCTTT.

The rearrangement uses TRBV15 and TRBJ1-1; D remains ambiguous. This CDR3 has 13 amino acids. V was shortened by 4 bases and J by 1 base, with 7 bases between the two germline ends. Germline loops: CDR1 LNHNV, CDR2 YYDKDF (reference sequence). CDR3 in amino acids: CATSNTENTEAFF. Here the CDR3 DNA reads TGTGCCACCAGCAACACAGAGAACACTGAAGCTTTCTTT.

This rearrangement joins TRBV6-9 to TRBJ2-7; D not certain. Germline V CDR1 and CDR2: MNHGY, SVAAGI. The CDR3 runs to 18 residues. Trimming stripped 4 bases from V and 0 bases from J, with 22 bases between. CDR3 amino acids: CASSSPPFWNKNSYEQYF. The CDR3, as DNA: TGTGCCAGCAGTTCCCCACCCTTTTGGAACAAGAACTCCTACGAGCAGTACTTC.

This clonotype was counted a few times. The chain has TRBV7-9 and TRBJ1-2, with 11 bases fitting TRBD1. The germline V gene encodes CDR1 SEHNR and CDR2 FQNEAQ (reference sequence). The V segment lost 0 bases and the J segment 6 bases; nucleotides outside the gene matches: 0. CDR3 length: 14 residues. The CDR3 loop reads CASSLAGQGDGYTF. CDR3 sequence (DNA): TGTGCCAGCAGCTTAGCGGGACAGGGGGATGGCTACACCTTC.

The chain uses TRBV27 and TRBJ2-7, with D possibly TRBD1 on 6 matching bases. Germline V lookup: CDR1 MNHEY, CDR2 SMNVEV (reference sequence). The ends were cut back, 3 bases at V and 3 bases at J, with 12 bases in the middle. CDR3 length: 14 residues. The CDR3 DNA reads TGTGCCAGCAGTTTTCGACAGGCTAGCTACGAGCAGTACTTC. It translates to CASSFRQASYEQYF.

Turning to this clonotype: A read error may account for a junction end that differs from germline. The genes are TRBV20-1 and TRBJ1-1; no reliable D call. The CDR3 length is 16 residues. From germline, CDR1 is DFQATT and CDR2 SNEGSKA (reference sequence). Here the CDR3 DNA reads TGCAGTGCTAGAGATGTTGGGATTGGGGTCTTCGGAGAAGCTTTATTT. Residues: CSARDVGIGVFGEALF.

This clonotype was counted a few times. CDR3 in amino acids: CAISGELYQETQYF. The CDR3 region has the DNA TGTGCCATCAGTGGCGAACTGTACCAAGAGACCCAGTACTTC. The chain employs TRBV10-3 and TRBJ2-5; unclear D gene. Germline-derived CDR1 and CDR2 are ENHRY and SYGVKD. This CDR3 is built from 14 residues. V was cut by 4 bases and J by 0 bases, with 9 bases left in between.

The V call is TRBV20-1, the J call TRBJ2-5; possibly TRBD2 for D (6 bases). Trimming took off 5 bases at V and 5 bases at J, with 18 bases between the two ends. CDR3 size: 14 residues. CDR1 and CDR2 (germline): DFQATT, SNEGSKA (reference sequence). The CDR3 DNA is TGCAGTGCTCCCGAACTAGCCGGAGTGGAGACCCAGTACTTC. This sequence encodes CSAPELAGVETQYF.

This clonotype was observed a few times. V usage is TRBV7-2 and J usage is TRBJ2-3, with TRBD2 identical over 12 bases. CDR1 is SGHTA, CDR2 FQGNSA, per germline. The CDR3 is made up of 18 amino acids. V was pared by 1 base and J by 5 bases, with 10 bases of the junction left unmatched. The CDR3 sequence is CASSLGWLAGGPRDTQYF. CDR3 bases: TGTGCCAGCAGCTTAGGATGGCTAGCGGGAGGGCCGAGAGATACGCAGTATTTT.

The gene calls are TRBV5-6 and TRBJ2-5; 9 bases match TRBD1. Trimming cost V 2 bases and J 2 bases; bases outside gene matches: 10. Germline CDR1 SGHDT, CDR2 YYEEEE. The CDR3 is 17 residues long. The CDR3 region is CASSLDTGGARQETQYF. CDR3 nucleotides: TGTGCCAGCAGCTTAGACACAGGGGGCGCGAGGCAAGAGACCCAGTACTTC.

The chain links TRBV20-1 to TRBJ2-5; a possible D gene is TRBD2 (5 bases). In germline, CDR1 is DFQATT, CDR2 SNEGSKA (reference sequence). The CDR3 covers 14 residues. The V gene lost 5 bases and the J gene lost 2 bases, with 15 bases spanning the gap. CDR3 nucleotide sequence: TGCAGTGCTGCTGAGGGAAGAGGACAAGAGACCCAGTACTTC. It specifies CSAAEGRGQETQYF.

CDR3 residues: CASSPVAGLGFNEQFF. As DNA, the CDR3 is TGTGCCAGCAGCCCCGTGGCGGGACTAGGGTTCAATGAGCAGTTCTTC. The chain combines TRBV11-3 with TRBJ2-1, with 8 bases aligning to TRBD2. V trimming: 5 bases; J trimming: 6 bases; junction bases outside the gene matches: 12. CDR1 and CDR2 (germline): SGHNT, YENEEA. The CDR3 spans 16 residues. Filled out from reference TRBV11-3 and TRBJ2-1, the complete variable domain reads EAGVVQSPRYKIIEKKQPVAFWCNPISGHNTLYWYLQNLGQGPELLIRYENEEAVDDSQLPKDRFSAERLKGVDSTLKIQPAELGDSAVYLCASSPVAGLGFNEQFFGPGTRLTVL.

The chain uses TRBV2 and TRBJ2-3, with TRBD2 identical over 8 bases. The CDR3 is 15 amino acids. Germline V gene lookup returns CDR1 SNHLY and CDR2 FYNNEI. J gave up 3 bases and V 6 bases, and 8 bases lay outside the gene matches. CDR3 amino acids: CASSDSGTRTDTQYF. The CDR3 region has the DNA TGTGCCAGCAGCGATAGTGGGACTAGGACAGATACGCAGTATTTT.

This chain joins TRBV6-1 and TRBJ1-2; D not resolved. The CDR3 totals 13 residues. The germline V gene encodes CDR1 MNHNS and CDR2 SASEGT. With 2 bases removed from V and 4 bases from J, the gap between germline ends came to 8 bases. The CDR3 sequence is CASSETGGYGYTF. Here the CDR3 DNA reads TGTGCCAGCAGTGAAACGGGAGGCTATGGCTACACCTTC.

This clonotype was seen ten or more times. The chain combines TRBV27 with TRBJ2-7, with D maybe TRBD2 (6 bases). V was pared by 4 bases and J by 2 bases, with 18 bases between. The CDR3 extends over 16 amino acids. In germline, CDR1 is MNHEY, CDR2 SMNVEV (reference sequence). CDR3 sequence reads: CASSSMYRDSPYEQYF. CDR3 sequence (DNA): TGTGCCAGCAGTTCCATGTACCGGGACTCTCCCTACGAGCAGTACTTC.